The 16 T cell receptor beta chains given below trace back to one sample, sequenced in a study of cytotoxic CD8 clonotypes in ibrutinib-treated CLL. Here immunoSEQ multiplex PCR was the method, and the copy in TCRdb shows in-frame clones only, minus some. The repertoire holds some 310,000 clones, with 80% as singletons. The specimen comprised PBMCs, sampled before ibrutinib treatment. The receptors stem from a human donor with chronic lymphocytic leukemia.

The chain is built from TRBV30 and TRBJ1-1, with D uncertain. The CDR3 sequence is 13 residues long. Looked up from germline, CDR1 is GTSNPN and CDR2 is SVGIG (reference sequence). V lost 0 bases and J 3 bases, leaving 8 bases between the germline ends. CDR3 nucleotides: TGTGCCTGGAGTGTACGGCTCGACACTGAAGCTTTCTTT. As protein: CAWSVRLDTEAFF.

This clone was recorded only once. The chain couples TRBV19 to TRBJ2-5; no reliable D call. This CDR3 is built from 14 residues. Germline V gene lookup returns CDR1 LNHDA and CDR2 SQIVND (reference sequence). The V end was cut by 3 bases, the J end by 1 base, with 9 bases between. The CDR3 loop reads CASSILHAQETQYF. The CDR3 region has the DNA TGTGCCAGTAGTATCTTACATGCCCAAGAGACCCAGTACTTC.

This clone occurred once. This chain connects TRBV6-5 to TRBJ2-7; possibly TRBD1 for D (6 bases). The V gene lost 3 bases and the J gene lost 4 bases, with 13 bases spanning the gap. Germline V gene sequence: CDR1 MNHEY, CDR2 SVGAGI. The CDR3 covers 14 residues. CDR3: CASSYGQPPYEQYF. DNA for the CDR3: TGTGCCAGCAGTTATGGACAGCCACCTTACGAGCAGTACTTC.

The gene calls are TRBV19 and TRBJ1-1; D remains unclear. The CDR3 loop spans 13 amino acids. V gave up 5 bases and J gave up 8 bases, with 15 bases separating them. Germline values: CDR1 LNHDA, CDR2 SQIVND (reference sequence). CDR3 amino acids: CASSPRNSPEAFF. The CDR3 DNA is TGTGCCAGTAGTCCACGCAACAGCCCCGAAGCTTTCTTT.

In DNA, the CDR3 is TGTGCCAGCAGAACCTGGACAGGGGGATTGGCAGATACGCAGTATTTT. It specifies CASRTWTGGLADTQYF. The V call is TRBV7-9, the J call TRBJ2-3, with 10 nucleotides matching TRBD1. The CDR3 has 16 amino acids. Germline lookup yields CDR1 SEHNR and CDR2 FQNEAQ (reference sequence). Trimming at V came to 6 bases and at J to 4 bases, leaving 10 bases not matched to a gene.

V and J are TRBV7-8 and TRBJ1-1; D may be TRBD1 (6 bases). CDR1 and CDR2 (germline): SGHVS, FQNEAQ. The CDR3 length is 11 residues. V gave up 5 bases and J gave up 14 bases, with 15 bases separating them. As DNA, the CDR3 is TGTGCCAGCAGCGCAGGACAGCGGGCCTTCTTT. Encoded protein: CASSAGQRAFF.

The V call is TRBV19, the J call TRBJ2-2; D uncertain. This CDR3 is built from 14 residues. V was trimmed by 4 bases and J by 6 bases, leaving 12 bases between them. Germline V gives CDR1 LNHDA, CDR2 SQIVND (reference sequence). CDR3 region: CASSSARRSGELFF. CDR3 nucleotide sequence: TGTGCCAGTAGTAGTGCCCGGCGTTCCGGGGAGCTGTTTTTT.

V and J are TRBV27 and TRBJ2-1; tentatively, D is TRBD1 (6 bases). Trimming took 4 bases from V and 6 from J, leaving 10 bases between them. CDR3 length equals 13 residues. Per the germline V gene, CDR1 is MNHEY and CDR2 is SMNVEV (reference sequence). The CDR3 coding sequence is TGTGCCAGCAGTTCCGACAGGCGCAATGAGCAGTTCTTC. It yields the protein CASSSDRRNEQFF.

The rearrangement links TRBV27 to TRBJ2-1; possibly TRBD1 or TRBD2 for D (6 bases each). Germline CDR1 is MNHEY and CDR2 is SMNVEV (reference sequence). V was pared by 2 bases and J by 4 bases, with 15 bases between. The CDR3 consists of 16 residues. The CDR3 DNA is TGTGCCAGCAGTTTAGGCGGGAAGGGGGAGTACAATGAGCAGTTCTTC. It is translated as CASSLGGKGEYNEQFF.

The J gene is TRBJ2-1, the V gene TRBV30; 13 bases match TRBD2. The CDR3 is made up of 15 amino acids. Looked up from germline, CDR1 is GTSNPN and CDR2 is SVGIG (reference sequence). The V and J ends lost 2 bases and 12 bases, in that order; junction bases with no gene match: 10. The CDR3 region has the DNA TGTGCCTGGAGTCCCGGACTAGCGGGGGTCCTCGGGCAGTTCTTC. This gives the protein CAWSPGLAGVLGQFF.

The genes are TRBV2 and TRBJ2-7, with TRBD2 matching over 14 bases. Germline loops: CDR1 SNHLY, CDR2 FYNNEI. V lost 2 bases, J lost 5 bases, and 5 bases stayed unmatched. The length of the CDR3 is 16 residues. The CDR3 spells CASSETTSGRADEQYF. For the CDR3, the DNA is TGTGCCAGCAGTGAAACGACTAGCGGGAGGGCGGACGAGCAGTACTTC.

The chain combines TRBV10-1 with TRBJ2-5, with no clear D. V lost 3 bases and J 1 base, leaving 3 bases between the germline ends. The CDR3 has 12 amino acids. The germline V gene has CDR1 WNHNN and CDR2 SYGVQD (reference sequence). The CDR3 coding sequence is TGCGCCAGCAGTGACAGCCAAGAGACCCAGTACTTC. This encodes CASSDSQETQYF.

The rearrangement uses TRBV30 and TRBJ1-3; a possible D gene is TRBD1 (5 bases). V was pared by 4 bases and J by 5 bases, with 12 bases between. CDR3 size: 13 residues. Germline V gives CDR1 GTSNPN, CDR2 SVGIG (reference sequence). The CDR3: CAWTGVFRNTIYF. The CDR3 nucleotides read TGTGCCTGGACGGGGGTTTTCAGAAACACCATATATTTT.

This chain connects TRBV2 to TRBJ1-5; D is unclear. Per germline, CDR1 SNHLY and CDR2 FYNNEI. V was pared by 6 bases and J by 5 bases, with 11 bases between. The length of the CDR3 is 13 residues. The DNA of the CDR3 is TGTGCCAGCAGGGGAGATCTTTATCAGCCCCAGCATTTT. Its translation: CASRGDLYQPQHF.

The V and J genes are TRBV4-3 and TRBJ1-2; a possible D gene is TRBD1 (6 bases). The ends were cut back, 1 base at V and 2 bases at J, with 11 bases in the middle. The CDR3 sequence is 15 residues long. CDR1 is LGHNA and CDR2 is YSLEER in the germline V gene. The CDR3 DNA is TGCGCCAGCAGCCAAGTTATGGGGGGCAACTATGGCTACACCTTC. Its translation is CASSQVMGGNYGYTF.

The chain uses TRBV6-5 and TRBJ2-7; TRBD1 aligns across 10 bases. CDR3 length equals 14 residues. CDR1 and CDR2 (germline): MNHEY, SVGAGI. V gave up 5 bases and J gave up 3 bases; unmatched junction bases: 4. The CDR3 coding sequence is TGTGCCAGCAGTACCGACAGGGGGCTCTACGAGCAGTACTTC. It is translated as CASSTDRGLYEQYF.